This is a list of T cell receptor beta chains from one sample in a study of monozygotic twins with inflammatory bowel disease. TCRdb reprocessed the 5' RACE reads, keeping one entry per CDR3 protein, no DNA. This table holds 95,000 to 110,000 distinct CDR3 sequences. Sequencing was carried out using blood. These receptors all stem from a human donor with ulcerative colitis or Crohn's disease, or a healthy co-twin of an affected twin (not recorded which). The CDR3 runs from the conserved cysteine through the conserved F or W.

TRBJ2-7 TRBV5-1 CASSSTGGSYEQYF
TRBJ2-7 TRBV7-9 CASSLYAGPAYEQYF
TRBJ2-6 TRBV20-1 CSAEGPSGGPGANVLTF
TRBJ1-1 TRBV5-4 CASSPDRGITEAFF
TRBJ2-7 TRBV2 CASSALQGAGEQYF
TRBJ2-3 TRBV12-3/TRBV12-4 CASSARDRAFDTQYF
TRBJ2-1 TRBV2 CASSGLAGRYNEQFF
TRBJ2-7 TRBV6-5 CASSYLGTFPYEQYF
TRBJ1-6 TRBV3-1 CASSQGAELASPLHF
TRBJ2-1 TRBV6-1 CASSPSGGWGEQFF
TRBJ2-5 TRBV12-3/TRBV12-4 CASSITSGRLETQYF
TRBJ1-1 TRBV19 CASSARNRGWNTEAFF
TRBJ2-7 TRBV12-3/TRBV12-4 CASSLGTGMGYEQYF
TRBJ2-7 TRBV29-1 CSVGIINKYEQYF
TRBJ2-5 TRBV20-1 CSAKTGQETQYF
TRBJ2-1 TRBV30 CASVAELSYNEQFF
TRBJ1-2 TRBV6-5 CASSVTASLSYTF
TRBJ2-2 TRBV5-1 CASSYGRLGELFF
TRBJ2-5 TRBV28 CASSFLGEGPRTQYF
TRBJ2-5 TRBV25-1 CASSVAGRKTQETQYF
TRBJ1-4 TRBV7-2 CASSLAKGTGFNEKLFF
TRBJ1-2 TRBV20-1 CSAREGGQGADGYTF
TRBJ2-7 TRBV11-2 CASSLGQGPMYEQYF